These 25 T cell receptor beta chains were all obtained from the same sample, sequenced in a study of shared clonotypes between healthy human individuals. Repertoires were generated with immunoSEQ multiplex PCR, while TCRdb's copy carries only in-frame clones and drops some. This table has fewer than 600,000 clones, more than 65% appearing once. The sample comprised PBMCs. All receptors derive from a woman aged 40-49 years in good health. Some clones in this sample may be carry-over from other donors' samples.

The chain carries TRBV10-3 and TRBJ2-7; D unclear. Trimming took 4 bases from V and 2 from J, leaving 6 bases between them. The CDR3 length is 12 residues. CDR1 and CDR2 (germline): ENHRY, SYGVKD. The CDR3 sequence is CAISGATYEQYF. The CDR3 region has the DNA TGTGCCATCAGTGGTGCAACCTACGAGCAGTACTTC.

This chain links TRBV28 with TRBJ1-2; TRBD1 aligns across 7 bases. The germline CDR1 and CDR2 sequences are MDHEN and SYDVKM. This CDR3 is 13 amino acids long. V was clipped by 3 bases and J by 4 bases; unmatched bases: 2. CDR3 nucleotide sequence: TGTGCCAGCAGTTTTCAGGGGGTCTATGGCTACACCTTC. Amino acids: CASSFQGVYGYTF.

Turning to this clone: Relative to the germline gene, one junction end is altered; a read error may explain this. The V and J genes are TRBV7-8 and TRBJ2-5; D call uncertain. CDR3 length: 13 residues. Germline loops: CDR1 SGHVS, CDR2 FQNEAQ. Here the CDR3 DNA reads TGTGCCAGCAGCCAAGGCCCGGTAGAGGCCCAGTACTTC. Its protein is CASSQGPVEAQYF.

The chain links TRBV23-1 to TRBJ1-4; D might be TRBD1 (6 bases). TRBV23-1 is designated an ORF whose function remains uncertain. V was trimmed by 2 bases and J by 2 bases, leaving 9 bases between them. CDR3 length equals 15 residues. The CDR3 sequence is CASSQGGSTNEKLFF. For the CDR3, the DNA is TGCGCCAGCAGTCAAGGGGGCTCCACTAATGAAAAACTGTTTTTT.

This clone was found many times. The chain links TRBV6-1 to TRBJ2-7; 9 nucleotides line up with TRBD1. This CDR3 spans 13 amino acids. The V and J ends lost 8 bases and 5 bases, in that order; junction bases with no gene match: 7. Germline CDR1 is MNHNS and CDR2 is SASEGT. As DNA, the CDR3 is TGTGCCAGCTCCTGGACAGGGGTCGACGAGCAGTACTTC. Translation gives CASSWTGVDEQYF.

Of note for this clone: Other DNA sequences in this specimen translate into the identical CDR3. The gene calls are TRBV2 and TRBJ1-4; D unclear. Trimming took off 4 bases at V and 8 bases at J, with 8 bases between the two ends. Germline V gene lookup returns CDR1 SNHLY and CDR2 FYNNEI. CDR3 size: 12 residues. CDR3 sequence reads: CASSGTGEKLFF. Written as DNA, the CDR3 is TGTGCCAGCAGTGGTACGGGAGAAAAACTGTTTTTT.

This clone was seen only a few times. The chain has TRBV5-1 and TRBJ1-1; a possible D gene is TRBD1 (5 bases). From germline, CDR1 is SGHRS and CDR2 YFSETQ. The CDR3 spans 15 residues. The V and J ends lost 3 bases and 1 base respectively, with 13 bases between them. The CDR3 bases are TGCGCCAGCAGCTCCCGACAGACTCCGAACACTGAAGCTTTCTTT. Protein sequence: CASSSRQTPNTEAFF.

The gene calls are TRBV28 and TRBJ1-1; D is perhaps TRBD1 (5 bases). This CDR3 is built from 13 residues. Germline values: CDR1 MDHEN, CDR2 SYDVKM. Deletions cut 4 bases from V and 1 base from J, with 7 bases between. Here the CDR3 reads CASSWQGNTEAFF. DNA for the CDR3: TGTGCCAGCAGTTGGCAGGGGAACACTGAAGCTTTCTTT.

CDR3: CASSQDHPGAGEKLFF. The CDR3 nucleotides are TGCGCCAGCAGCCAAGATCACCCGGGGGCGGGAGAAAAACTGTTTTTT. The rearrangement uses TRBV4-3 and TRBJ1-4, with a weak D call TRBD1 (6 bases). Germline loops: CDR1 LGHNA, CDR2 YSLEER. The CDR3 contains 16 residues. The V and J ends lost 0 bases and 8 bases respectively, with 16 bases between them.

The gene calls are TRBV19 and TRBJ1-1, with D hard to call. From germline, CDR1 is LNHDA and CDR2 SQIVND (reference sequence). Deletions cut 7 bases from V and 0 bases from J, with 15 bases between. The CDR3 spans 15 residues. DNA of the CDR3: TGTGCCAGTAAAGGGTTCGGGGAGATGAACACTGAAGCTTTCTTT. It is translated as CASKGFGEMNTEAFF.

The table lists this clone with a count of one. This sequence joins TRBV7-2 and TRBJ1-5; a possible D gene is TRBD1 (6 bases). The ends were cut back, 1 base at V and 4 bases at J, with 17 bases in the middle. Germline V gene lookup returns CDR1 SGHTA and CDR2 FQGNSA. This CDR3 spans 17 amino acids. Written as DNA, the CDR3 is TGTGCCAGCAGCTTAGGGGCGGGACACCTCGGGAATCAGCCCCAGCATTTT. Encoded protein: CASSLGAGHLGNQPQHF. The full variable domain, completed using reference TRBV7-2 and TRBJ1-5, is GAGVSQSPSNKVTEKGKDVELRCDPISGHTALYWYRQSLGQGLEFLIYFQGNSAPDKSGLPSDRFSAERTGGSVSTLTIQRTQQEDSAVYLCASSLGAGHLGNQPQHFGDGTRLSIL.

This chain joins TRBV10-3 and TRBJ1-3; a weak D match, TRBD1 (5 bases). The CDR3 has 12 residues. Trimming removed 8 bases from V and 4 bases from J, with 9 bases in between. Germline V gene lookup returns CDR1 ENHRY and CDR2 SYGVKD. In DNA, the CDR3 is TGTGCCATCGGCAGGGAAGGAAACACCATATATTTT. The encoded protein is CAIGREGNTIYF.

CDR3 region: CASSEGRDEYEQYF. In DNA form, the CDR3 reads TGTGCCAGCAGTGAAGGACGGGACGAATACGAGCAGTACTTC. The chain joins TRBV2 to TRBJ2-7, with D perhaps TRBD1 or TRBD2 (5 bases each). Trimming left V 1 base short and J 4 bases short, with 11 bases between. This CDR3 is 14 amino acids long. Germline V CDR1 and CDR2: SNHLY, FYNNEI.

The genes are TRBV6-1 and TRBJ1-2; 11 nucleotides line up with TRBD1. Trimming took 7 bases from V and 7 from J; bases not matched to a gene: 5. CDR1 and CDR2 (germline): MNHNS, SASEGT. The CDR3 runs to 13 residues. CDR3 amino acids: CASIRDRGFGYTF. CDR3 coding DNA: TGTGCCAGCATTCGGGACAGGGGGTTTGGCTACACCTTC.

The chain couples TRBV4-3 to TRBJ2-7; 11 bases map to TRBD2. Germline V gives CDR1 LGHNA, CDR2 YSLEER. The CDR3 covers 16 residues. V lost 3 bases, J lost 5 bases, and 9 bases stayed unmatched. The CDR3, as DNA: TGCGCCAGCAGCCAGATGACTAGCGGGACGTTCGACGAGCAGTACTTC. It is translated as CASSQMTSGTFDEQYF.

V usage is TRBV21-1 and J usage is TRBJ2-3; whether TRBD1, the table's D call, matches the DNA was not checked. TRBV21-1 is a pseudogene locus. This CDR3 spans 16 amino acids. CDR3 DNA: TGTGCCAGCAGCAAGAGACAGGATAGCCGCACAGATACGCAGTATTTT. It codes for CASSKRQDSRTDTQYF.

The CDR3 loop is CASSLIGTATGGYTF. In nucleotides, the CDR3 is TGTGCCAGCAGTTTAATCGGGACAGCAACGGGTGGCTACACCTTC. This sequence joins TRBV27 and TRBJ1-2, with TRBD1 identical over 7 bases. Trimming removed 2 bases from V and 7 bases from J; junction bases left unmatched: 10. Germline CDR1 is MNHEY and CDR2 is SMNVEV (reference sequence). The CDR3 covers 15 residues.

This chain joins TRBV6-5 and TRBJ2-4; D unresolved. CDR3 size: 14 residues. Germline V CDR1 and CDR2: MNHEY, SVGAGI. V was clipped by 6 bases and J by 0 bases, with 9 bases between them. This chain's CDR3 is CASRSTLAKNIQYF. CDR3 sequence (DNA): TGTGCCAGCAGGTCAACGTTAGCCAAAAACATTCAGTACTTC.

This clone has a handful of counts. The chain carries TRBV25-1 and TRBJ2-1; TRBD1 is a possible D gene (8 bases). The V gene's germline CDR1 is MGHDK and CDR2 SYGVNS. There are 18 residues in the CDR3. Between the trimmed V and J ends, which lost 3 bases and 5 bases, there was a span of 23 bases. As DNA, the CDR3 is TGTGCCAGCAGTGACCGGACAGGGCAGGCTAGCGGAAACAATGAGCAGTTCTTC. It translates to CASSDRTGQASGNNEQFF.

This clone has a handful of counts. The chain links TRBV5-4 to TRBJ1-1; D uncertain. Germline V gene sequence: CDR1 SGHNT, CDR2 YYREEE (reference sequence). This CDR3 is 13 amino acids long. The V end lost 3 bases, the J end lost 6 bases, and 12 bases lay between the germline ends. In DNA form, the CDR3 reads TGTGCCAGCAGCTCCGGACCGAGGGCTGAAGCTTTCTTT. Residues: CASSSGPRAEAFF.

The chain links TRBV27 to TRBJ1-2; D not resolved. The germline gives CDR1 MNHEY, CDR2 SMNVEV (reference sequence). Deletions cut 5 bases from V and 7 bases from J, with 20 bases between. The CDR3 runs to 15 residues. CDR3 in DNA: TGTGCCAGCAGTGCTCGAAGGACTGTTTCGTCTGGCTACACCTTC. As protein: CASSARRTVSSGYTF.

V and J are TRBV19 and TRBJ1-5; D gene uncertain. Germline CDR1 LNHDA, CDR2 SQIVND (reference sequence). The CDR3 runs 14 residues. The V end lost 7 bases, the J end lost 0 bases, and 10 bases lay between the germline ends. The CDR3: CASIGGYSNQPQHF. DNA for the CDR3: TGTGCCAGTATTGGAGGTTATAGCAATCAGCCCCAGCATTTT.

The V and J genes are TRBV12-5 and TRBJ2-1; D is undetermined. Germline CDR1 LGHNT, CDR2 FRNRAP. This CDR3 comprises 14 residues. With 1 base removed from V and 0 bases from J, the gap between germline ends came to 4 bases. In nucleotides, the CDR3 is TGTGCTAGTGGTTTGGACGGCTCCTACAATGAGCAGTTCTTC. Its translation: CASGLDGSYNEQFF.

This clone was picked up one time. V is TRBV2 and J is TRBJ2-7; D remains ambiguous. The CDR3 runs to 12 residues. CDR1 SNHLY and CDR2 FYNNEI come from the germline V gene. V was clipped by 0 bases and J by 10 bases, with 10 bases between them. DNA of the CDR3: TGTGCCAGCAGTGAAGCGCGGCAGGTTCAGTACTTC. Protein: CASSEARQVQYF.

A remark on this clone: Germline and junction disagree at one end, which may indicate a read error. The chain is built from TRBV28 and TRBJ1-1; maybe TRBD1 (5 bases). Germline V gives CDR1 MDHEN, CDR2 SYDVKM. CDR3 length: 15 residues. CDR3 in DNA: TGTGCCAGCAGACTCCAGGGAGGTATGAACACTGAAGCTTCCTTT. Protein product: CASRLQGGMNTEASF.